Listed below are T cell receptor beta chains from one sample, sequenced in a study of long-term antiretroviral therapy in people with HIV. Assay used: immunoSEQ multiplex PCR; TCRdb lists only in-frame clones, some missing. Here the sample spans under 20,000 clones, around nine tenths being singletons. Sequencing was performed on unsorted PBMCs, taken 0.5 years after starting antiretroviral therapy. These receptor sequences come from a man aged 35-49 years with HIV. CDR3s include the opening cysteine and the closing phenylalanine or tryptophan. D genes are given only for firm matches. Clone size is shown for a subset of rows, as once, few, many or a class of expanded clone.

TRBJ2-7,-,17,-,TRBV27,CASSLYGGRLLPYEQYF,TGTGCCAGCAGTTTATACGGGGGTAGGTTGTTGCCCTACGAGCAGTACTTC
TRBJ2-7,TRBD1,15,-,TRBV5-5,CASSFPGQGSYEQYF,TGTGCCAGCAGTTTCCCGGGACAGGGGTCCTACGAGCAGTACTTC
TRBJ2-2,-,15,few,TRBV7-9,CASSFPQGWTGELFF,TGTGCCAGCAGCTTTCCGCAGGGGTGGACCGGGGAGCTGTTTTTT
TRBJ2-7,TRBD2,12,-,TRBV2,CANGEGLGEQYF,TGTGCCAACGGGGAGGGATTAGGGGAGCAGTACTTC
TRBJ2-7,TRBD2,14,-,TRBV11-2,CASSTGGSEDEQYF,TGTGCCAGCAGCACGGGGGGGAGTGAGGACGAGCAGTACTTC
TRBJ2-7,-,16,-,TRBV5-6,CASSWRGQPFSYEQYF,TGTGCCAGCAGCTGGAGGGGACAGCCGTTCTCCTACGAGCAGTACTTC
TRBJ2-4,-,12,-,TRBV29-1,CSVEDRLDIQYF,TGCAGCGTTGAAGATCGGCTTGACATTCAGTACTTC
TRBJ1-1,TRBD1,16,-,TRBV4-1,CASSQEETGLFTEAFF,TGCGCCAGCAGCCAAGAGGAGACAGGGCTGTTCACTGAAGCTTTCTTT
TRBJ1-1,-,15,-,TRBV10-3,CAISERVGTNTEAFF,TGTGCCATCAGTGAGAGAGTAGGGACGAACACTGAAGCTTTCTTT
TRBJ2-7,TRBD1,16,-,TRBV7-9,CASSTGTGGDFDEQYF,TGTGCCAGCAGCACTGGGACAGGTGGAGATTTCGACGAGCAGTACTTC
TRBJ2-6,TRBD2,18,-,TRBV10-3,CAISQAGGADAGANVLTF,TGTGCCATCAGTCAAGCGGGGGGGGCCGATGCTGGGGCCAACGTCCTGACTTTC
TRBJ2-2,-,16,-,TRBV13,CASSNTGLTNTGELFF,TGTGCCAGCAGTAATACGGGACTGACGAACACCGGGGAGCTGTTTTTT
TRBJ2-1,-,15,-,TRBV28,CASSQGGSGLNEQFF,TGTGCCAGCAGCCAAGGGGGGAGTGGGCTGAATGAGCAGTTCTTC
TRBJ2-1,TRBD1,15,-,TRBV6-1,CASSRDRGPRSEQFF,TGTGCCAGCAGCCGGGACAGGGGGCCCCGAAGTGAGCAGTTCTTC
TRBJ2-5,-,18,-,TRBV19,CASTITGRPSAVMETQYF,TGTGCCAGTACCATCACAGGGCGACCTTCGGCCGTCATGGAGACCCAGTACTTC
TRBJ1-1,-,18,-,TRBV7-8,CASSLTVGGLGKEDSWFF,TGTGCCAGCAGCTTAACGGTTGGTGGATTAGGGAAGGAGGATTCTTGGTTCTTT
TRBJ2-2,-,13,-,TRBV27,CASSFANTGELFF,TGTGCCAGCAGCTTTGCGAACACCGGGGAGCTGTTTTTT
TRBJ2-3,TRBD2,16,-,TRBV5-6,CASSGLSGSRSDTQYF,TGTGCCAGCAGCGGGCTTAGCGGGAGTCGGTCAGATACGCAGTATTTT
TRBJ1-5,-,16,-,TRBV19,CASSSQWVYSNQPQHF,TGTGCCAGTAGTTCCCAATGGGTTTATAGCAATCAGCCCCAGCATTTT
TRBJ2-1,-,16,-,TRBV4-3,CASSQVAVAPDNEQFF,TGCGCCAGCAGCCAAGTAGCAGTAGCCCCTGACAATGAGCAGTTCTTC
TRBJ2-7,TRBD1,17,-,TRBV7-9,CASSVPREGQGGYEQYF,TGTGCCAGCAGCGTGCCCCGGGAGGGACAGGGGGGATACGAGCAGTACTTC
TRBJ2-7,-,14,-,TRBV10-3,CATMNPATPYEQYF,TGTGCCACCATGAACCCCGCGACTCCCTACGAGCAGTACTTC
TRBJ2-2,TRBD2,16,few,TRBV15,CATSRTSGSTTGELFF,TGTGCCACCAGCAGAACTAGCGGGAGTACAACCGGGGAGCTGTTTTTT
TRBJ2-3,TRBD2,15,-,TRBV15,CATSTRLAGTDTQYF,TGTGCCACCAGCACAAGACTAGCGGGGACAGATACGCAGTATTTT
TRBJ1-2,TRBD1,13,-,TRBV27,CASSNRGGYGYTF,TGTGCCAGCAGCAACAGGGGGGGATATGGCTACACCTTC
TRBJ1-6,-,14,-,TRBV19,CASSIDNTVSPLHF,TGTGCCAGTAGTATTGATAATACGGTATCACCCCTCCACTTT
TRBJ1-2,-,12,-,TRBV11-2,CASSLEGSGYTF,TGTGCCAGCAGCTTAGAAGGGTCTGGCTACACCTTC
TRBJ2-3,-,16,-,TRBV10-1,CASSPLPGFGTDTQYF,TGCGCCAGCAGTCCGCTCCCTGGGTTCGGCACAGATACGCAGTATTTT
TRBJ1-2,TRBD1,14,once,TRBV9,CASSETGDNYGYTF,TGTGCCAGCAGCGAGACAGGGGACAACTATGGCTACACCTTC
TRBJ2-1,TRBD1,13,-,TRBV10-1,CASSEPSDREQFF,TGCGCCAGCAGTGAGCCCTCGGACAGGGAGCAGTTCTTC
TRBJ2-3,TRBD2,16,-,TRBV5-1,CASSSTSGRSTDTQYF,TGCGCCAGCAGTTCCACTAGCGGGAGGAGCACAGATACGCAGTATTTT
TRBJ1-1,TRBD1,12,-,TRBV7-9,CASSPGQGRTFF,TGTGCCAGCAGCCCCGGACAGGGGAGGACTTTCTTT
TRBJ1-5,-,15,-,TRBV2,CASKKSGDSNQPQHF,TGTGCCAGCAAGAAATCGGGGGATAGCAATCAGCCCCAGCATTTT
TRBJ1-2,-,15,-,TRBV15,CATSRGGRGEDGYTF,TGTGCCACCAGCAGAGGGGGTAGAGGGGAAGATGGCTACACCTTC
TRBJ1-5,TRBD1,15,-,TRBV6-6,CASSFTGANYQPQHF,TGTGCCAGCAGTTTTACAGGGGCCAACTATCAGCCCCAGCATTTT
TRBJ2-7,-,14,-,TRBV21-1,CARPSGTPLYEQYF,TGTGCCAGACCATCGGGGACCCCACTCTACGAGCAGTACTTC
TRBJ2-7,TRBD2,15,-,TRBV18,CASSPGSGGREEQYF,TGTGCCAGCTCACCAGGAAGCGGGGGGCGCGAGGAGCAGTACTTC
TRBJ2-5,TRBD1,15,-,TRBV6-1,CASSDPRGYQETQYF,TGTGCCAGCAGTGACCCCAGGGGGTACCAAGAGACCCAGTACTTC
TRBJ2-7,-,13,-,TRBV28,CASRPPRVYEQYF,TGTGCCAGCAGACCTCCACGGGTTTACGAGCAGTACTTC
TRBJ1-5,TRBD1,15,-,TRBV6-5,CASSRGTGSNQPQHF,TGTGCCAGCAGTCGCGGGACAGGGAGTAATCAGCCCCAGCATTTT
TRBJ2-7,-,13,-,TRBV6-5,CASSRLSGGEQYF,TGTGCCAGCAGTCGCTTATCGGGCGGCGAGCAGTACTTC
TRBJ2-1,-,18,-,TRBV2,CASNAPRAPAPTNNEQFF,TGTGCCAGCAATGCTCCCCGCGCCCCCGCGCCAACAAACAATGAGCAGTTCTTC
TRBJ1-5,-,13,-,TRBV6-5,CASSWNQGQPQHF,TGTGCCAGCAGTTGGAACCAGGGTCAGCCCCAGCATTTT
TRBJ2-3,TRBD1,17,-,TRBV9,CASSVAPGDRVSDTQYF,TGTGCCAGCAGCGTAGCCCCGGGGGACAGGGTATCTGATACGCAGTATTTT
TRBJ2-7,TRBD2,16,-,TRBV15,CATSNGRLASSYEQYF,TGTGCCACCAGCAATGGGAGACTAGCGTCCTCCTACGAGCAGTACTTC
TRBJ1-3,-,13,-,TRBV5-1,CASSPSGGNTIYF,TGCGCCAGCAGCCCATCGGGGGGAAACACCATATATTTT
TRBJ2-6,TRBD2,16,-,TRBV6-5,CASSYGRGSGANVLTF,TGTGCCAGCAGTTACGGGAGGGGCTCTGGGGCCAACGTCCTGACTTTC
TRBJ2-1,TRBD2,13,-,TRBV10-3,CAGRLASGNEQFF,TGTGCCGGGCGACTAGCGAGCGGGAATGAGCAGTTCTTC
TRBJ2-7,TRBD2,11,-,TRBV30,CAAGRNYEQYF,TGTGCCGCCGGGAGGAACTACGAGCAGTACTTC
TRBJ2-7,-,13,-,TRBV7-2,CASSFVGPYEQYF,TGTGCCAGCAGCTTCGTGGGGCCCTACGAGCAGTACTTC
TRBJ1-4,-,14,-,TRBV14,CASSQDRALGKLFF,TGTGCCAGCAGCCAAGACAGGGCCCTCGGAAAACTGTTTTTT
TRBJ1-4,-,18,-,TRBV7-5,CVRSLGMGTGTTNEKLFF,TGTGTCAGAAGCTTAGGGATGGGGACAGGGACAACTAATGAAAAACTGTTTTTT
TRBJ1-1,-,19,-,TRBV10-1,CASRPARGRVGNMNTEAFF,TGCGCCAGCAGACCCGCCCGGGGCAGGGTGGGCAATATGAACACTGAAGCTTTCTTT
TRBJ2-1,-,12,-,TRBV29-1,CSVDRTYNEQFF,TGCAGCGTTGACAGAACCTACAATGAGCAGTTCTTC
TRBJ2-1,-,15,-,TRBV19,CASILDGSSYNEQFF,TGTGCCAGTATCCTTGACGGTAGCTCCTACAATGAGCAGTTCTTC
TRBJ2-2,-,16,-,TRBV5-4,CASSLGGGSGTGELFF,TGTGCCAGCAGCTTGGGAGGTGGGAGTGGCACCGGGGAGCTGTTTTTT
TRBJ2-3,-,11,once,TRBV7-9,CASSLRDTQYF,TGTGCCAGCAGCTTACGGGATACGCAGTATTTT